The 22 T cell receptor beta chains below all came from one sample that was sequenced in a study of metastatic and nonmetastatic thyroid tumors. From the PCR reads, TCRdb re-called clones with MiXCR. Of tens of thousands of clones detected, about 10% appear once; the ten largest clones hold 30%. Prior to thyroid surgery, none of the patients had received any treatment. The sequencing input was blood. The receptors come from a female donor with papillary thyroid cancer or a benign thyroid nodule (not recorded which). Some clones in this sample may be carry-over from other donors' samples.

This sequence joins TRBV19 and TRBJ2-2, with 13 bases lining up with TRBD2. The CDR3 length is 18 residues. V was clipped by 4 bases and J by 2 bases; unmatched bases: 7. The germline V gene encodes CDR1 LNHDA and CDR2 SQIVND (reference sequence). The CDR3 here is CASSNLGLAGVNTGELFF. DNA of the CDR3: TGTGCCAGTAGTAACCTCGGACTAGCGGGAGTAAACACCGGGGAGCTGTTTTTT.

Many counts were recorded for this clone. J is TRBJ2-7 and V is TRBV4-1; 7 nucleotides align to TRBD1. CDR1 is MGHRA, CDR2 YSYEKL, per germline. After removal of 3 bases from V and 2 bases from J, the junction contained 1 base not matched to a gene. The CDR3 extends over 13 amino acids. The CDR3 here is CASSQTGTYEQYF. CDR3 coding DNA: TGCGCCAGCAGCCAGACAGGGACCTACGAGCAGTACTTC.

V gene TRBV10-1 combines with J gene TRBJ2-3, with TRBD2 identical over 8 bases. Germline trimming cut 4 bases from V and 2 bases from J; bases unmatched to any gene: 8. This CDR3 contains 16 residues. The germline CDR1 and CDR2 sequences are WNHNN and SYGVQD (reference sequence). CDR3 sequence (DNA): TGCGCCAGCAGTGTCGGAAATAGCGGGAACACAGATACGCAGTATTTT. Its protein is CASSVGNSGNTDTQYF.

At least ten counts were recorded for this clone. The chain links TRBV20-1 to TRBJ2-1, with TRBD2 identical over 7 bases. CDR1 and CDR2 (germline): DFQATT, SNEGSKA (reference sequence). CDR3 length equals 15 residues. With V trimmed by 5 bases and J by 2 bases, 9 bases remained unmatched. The CDR3 coding sequence is TGCAGTGCTGATTTGAGCGGGAAAGCCTACAATGAGCAGTTCTTC. This gives the protein CSADLSGKAYNEQFF.

This clone has a count of ten or more. The chain couples TRBV12-3 or TRBV12-4 to TRBJ2-1, with D perhaps matching TRBD1 (6 bases). This CDR3 region has 13 residues. Trimming shortened V by 7 bases and J by 6 bases, and 13 bases separated the two germline ends. CDR3 region: CASTTYRVNEQFF. Here the CDR3 DNA reads TGTGCCAGCACCACCTACAGGGTCAATGAGCAGTTCTTC.

V is TRBV30 and J is TRBJ2-7, with D unresolved. The CDR3 runs to 13 residues. Germline CDR1 is GTSNPN and CDR2 is SVGIG (reference sequence). V lost 7 bases, J lost 3 bases, and 16 bases lay in between. The CDR3 DNA is TGTGCCTCGGCTTTCACTTCGATCTACGAGCAGTACTTC. This translates into CASAFTSIYEQYF.

This clone was seen many times. The chain links TRBV7-9 to TRBJ2-5; D may be TRBD1 or TRBD2 (5 bases each). The CDR3 totals 14 residues. CDR1 is SEHNR and CDR2 is FQNEAQ in the germline V gene (reference sequence). Trimming left V 0 bases short and J 5 bases short, with 10 bases between. CDR3 DNA: TGTGCCAGCAGCTTAGCGGGGACCCGGGAGACCCAGTACTTC. This translates into CASSLAGTRETQYF.

This clone occurred a few times. A much larger clone lies a single base off, so this may be a read error. The V gene is TRBV30, the J gene TRBJ2-7, with TRBD1 matching 11 bases. Germline assignment: CDR1 GTSNPN and CDR2 SVGIG (reference sequence). The CDR3 has 16 residues. V gave up 4 bases and J gave up 3 bases; unmatched junction bases: 11. CDR3 region: CAWILTGTGGNYEQYF. CDR3 nucleotide sequence: TGTGCCTGGATCCTAACGGGGACAGGGGGAAACTACGAGCAGTACTTC.

The V gene is TRBV6-1, the J gene TRBJ1-1, with D maybe TRBD1 (6 bases). The CDR3 totals 14 residues. V was clipped by 2 bases and J by 3 bases, with 10 bases between them. Germline V gene sequence: CDR1 MNHNS, CDR2 SASEGT. The CDR3 bases are TGTGCCAGCAGTGAACAGGGGATGCACACTGAAGCTTTCTTT. Translating gives CASSEQGMHTEAFF.

As regards this clone: This sequence may be a read error, since a much larger clone differs from it by one base. This chain connects TRBV10-3 to TRBJ2-5; TRBD2 matches 8 bases. The germline CDR1 and CDR2 sequences are ENHRY and SYGVKD. The CDR3 runs to 20 residues. This CDR3 reads CAISESGVAGLTLPRESQYF. The CDR3 nucleotides read TGTGCCATCAGTGAGTCAGGAGTAGCGGGGTTGACGCTTCCGAGAGAGAGCCAGTACTTC.

The table lists this clone with many counts. The chain has TRBV5-1 and TRBJ2-5; possibly TRBD2 for D (5 bases). With 3 bases removed from V and 5 bases from J, the gap between germline ends came to 11 bases. CDR1 is SGHRS and CDR2 is YFSETQ in the germline V gene. The CDR3 has 13 amino acids. CDR3 amino acids: CASSSRGWETQYF. CDR3 DNA sequence: TGCGCCAGCAGCTCCAGAGGGTGGGAGACCCAGTACTTC. The whole variable domain, remainder taken from reference TRBV5-1 and TRBJ2-5, is KAGVTQTPRYLIKTRGQQVTLSCSPISGHRSVSWYQQTPGQGLQFLFEYFSETQRNKGNFPGRFSGRQFSNSRSEMNVSTLELGDSALYLCASSSRGWETQYFGPGTRLLVL.

This clone was observed at least ten times. CDR3 residues: CASSFSRGGYNEQFF. The CDR3 nucleotides read TGTGCCAGCAGTTTTTCCCGGGGGGGCTACAATGAGCAGTTCTTC. The chain recombines TRBV27 with TRBJ2-1; TRBD2 matches 8 bases. The CDR3 has 15 residues. Per the germline V gene, CDR1 is MNHEY and CDR2 is SMNVEV (reference sequence). Germline trimming cut 3 bases from V and 3 bases from J; bases unmatched to any gene: 4.

This clone was observed at least ten times. The chain uses TRBV11-1 and TRBJ1-1; the D is unclear. The CDR3 loop spans 13 amino acids. Trimming left V 3 bases short and J 4 bases short, with 9 bases between. Germline values: CDR1 SGHAT, CDR2 FQDESV (reference sequence). The CDR3 DNA reads TGTGCCAGCAGCTTGGGTATCGGCACTGAAGCTTTCTTT. Encoded protein: CASSLGIGTEAFF.

This clone was counted ten times or more. The chain is built from TRBV5-4 and TRBJ1-2, with D maybe TRBD1 (6 bases). This CDR3 has 15 amino acids. Germline V gives CDR1 SGHNT, CDR2 YYREEE (reference sequence). The V end was cut by 5 bases, the J end by 8 bases, with 22 bases between. CDR3 coding DNA: TGTGCCAGCAGTTTTACAGGGTCGCGGAGTTTCGGCTACACCTTC. This gives the protein CASSFTGSRSFGYTF.

This clone was detected many times. J is TRBJ1-2 and V is TRBV5-6; D may be TRBD1 (5 bases). The germline V and J ends were trimmed by 4 bases and 7 bases, with 17 bases remaining between them. Germline-derived CDR1 and CDR2 are SGHDT and YYEEEE. The CDR3 contains 14 residues. Written as DNA, the CDR3 is TGTGCCAGCAGCGGGGGGACCCCCCTCGGTGGCTACACCTTC. Protein sequence: CASSGGTPLGGYTF.

The sample holds a few counts of this clone. The chain employs TRBV6-1 and TRBJ1-2; D unclear. Between the trimmed V and J ends, which lost 5 bases and 6 bases, there was a span of 13 bases. Germline V gene lookup returns CDR1 MNHNS and CDR2 SASEGT. CDR3 size: 13 residues. The CDR3 nucleotides read TGTGCCAGCAGTCCTGCGGGTGCCCATGGCTACACCTTC. Residues: CASSPAGAHGYTF.

This clone was observed a few times. At one end the junction does not follow the germline gene, possibly because of a read error. The CDR3 loop reads CASIPHGNGNSPFHF. The CDR3 nucleotides read TGTGCCAGCATCCCCCACGGGAATGGAAATTCACCCTTCCACTTT. The chain recombines TRBV6-1 with TRBJ1-6, with no clear D. Germline lookup yields CDR1 MNHNS and CDR2 SASEGT. This CDR3 comprises 15 residues.

In this sample, this clone turned up many times. This chain connects TRBV6-1 to TRBJ2-3; TRBD2 aligns across 9 bases. V lost 6 bases to trimming and J lost 14 bases; unmatched junction nucleotides: 15. The germline V gene encodes CDR1 MNHNS and CDR2 SASEGT. The CDR3 length is 14 residues. The CDR3 DNA reads as TGTGCCAGCAGCCATAATTATGAGCGGGAGGAAGGGTATTTT. This gives the protein CASSHNYEREEGYF.

Worth noting for this clone: A much larger clonotype is one base distant, so this may be a read error. Other nucleotide sequences from this sample produce the same CDR3. This chain joins TRBV14 and TRBJ1-4; D call uncertain. The CDR3 totals 18 residues. CDR1 is SGHDN and CDR2 is FVKESK in the germline V gene. The CDR3 bases are TGTGCCAGCAGCCAAGAAAGAGTCTCCAGCGCAACTAATGAGAAACTGTTTTTT. As protein: CASSQERVSSATNEKLFF.

The table lists this clone with many counts. The CDR3 DNA reads TGTGCCAGCAGTGAAGTGGGATACTACGAGCAGTACTTC. This translates into CASSEVGYYEQYF. The chain recombines TRBV14 with TRBJ2-7; D uncertain. CDR3 size: 13 residues. V was clipped by 6 bases and J by 3 bases, with 12 bases between them. Germline CDR1 and CDR2: SGHDN and FVKESK.

In its sample, this clone was seen a few times. V usage is TRBV3-1 and J usage is TRBJ2-5, with D hard to call. CDR3 length: 16 residues. The V and J ends lost 3 bases and 5 bases respectively, with 19 bases between them. Germline V gene sequence: CDR1 LGHDT, CDR2 YNNKEL (reference sequence). The CDR3 DNA is TGTGCCAGCAGCCACCCGACCCGAAATATTGTTGAGACCCAGTACTTC. Protein: CASSHPTRNIVETQYF.

This clone was counted at least ten times. V and J are TRBV4-3 and TRBJ1-4; D unclear. V lost 1 base and J lost 8, with 14 bases in between. Germline CDR1 is LGHNA and CDR2 is YSLEER. The CDR3 sequence is 15 residues long. CDR3 protein: CASSQGPYSSEKLFF. The CDR3 bases are TGCGCCAGCAGCCAAGGTCCTTATTCGTCGGAAAAACTGTTTTTT.